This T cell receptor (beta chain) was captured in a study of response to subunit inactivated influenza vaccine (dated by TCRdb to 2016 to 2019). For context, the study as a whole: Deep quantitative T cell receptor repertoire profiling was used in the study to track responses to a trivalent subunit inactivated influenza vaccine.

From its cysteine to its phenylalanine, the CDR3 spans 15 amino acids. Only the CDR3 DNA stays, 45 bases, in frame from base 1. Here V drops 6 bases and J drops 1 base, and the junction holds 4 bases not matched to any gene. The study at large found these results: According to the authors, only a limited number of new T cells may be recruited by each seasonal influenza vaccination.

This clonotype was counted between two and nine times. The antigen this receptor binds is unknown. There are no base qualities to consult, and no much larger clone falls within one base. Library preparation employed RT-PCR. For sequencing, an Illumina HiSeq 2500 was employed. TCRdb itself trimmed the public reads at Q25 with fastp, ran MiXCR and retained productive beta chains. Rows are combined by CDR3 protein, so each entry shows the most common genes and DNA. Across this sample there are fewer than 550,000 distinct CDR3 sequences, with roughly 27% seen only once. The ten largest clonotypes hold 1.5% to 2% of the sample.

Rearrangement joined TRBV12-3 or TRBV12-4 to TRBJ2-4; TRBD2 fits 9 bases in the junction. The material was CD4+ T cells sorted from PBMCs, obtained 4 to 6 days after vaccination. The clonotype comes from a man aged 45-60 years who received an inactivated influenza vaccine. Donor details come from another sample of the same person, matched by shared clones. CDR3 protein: CASSYSGRAKNIQYF. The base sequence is TGTGCCAGCAGCTACAGCGGGAGGGCCAAAAACATTCAGTACTTC.